The source of this TCR beta chain is a study of immune evolution from preneoplasia to lung adenocarcinoma. Study context: HLA loss of heterozygosity: 5.5% to 8.5% AIS, about 15% MIA, about 35% ADC, none AAH. Study results and limitations: Normal lung had highest clonality; later lesions appeared denser, more diverse. Compared with EGFR-mutant or double wild-type lesions, KRAS-mutant nodules were more clonal.

Concerning this clone: Its antigen is undetermined.

CDR1 SGHTA and CDR2 FQGNSA come from the germline V gene. V lost 3 bases to trimming and J lost 1 base; unmatched junction nucleotides: 7. The CDR3 sequence is 16 residues long. TCRdb's copy holds only in-frame clones and misses some; the assay was immunoSEQ multiplex PCR. The top ten clones hold 7.5% to 9.5% of a sample with roughly 7,500 clones, around 74% of them seen once. The chain combines TRBV7-2 with TRBJ1-1; 8 nucleotides align to TRBD1. Sequenced input: FFPE atypical adenomatous hyperplasia tissue from the lung. Subset here: atypical adenomatous hyperplasia (AAH), lung preneoplasia. The receptor was isolated from a donor at least 70 years old with lung adenocarcinoma. Some clones in this sample may be carry-over from other donors' samples. In DNA, the CDR3 is TGTGCCAGCAGCTTTACATCGACAGGGGCGAACACTGAAGCTTTCTTT. Residues: CASSFTSTGANTEAFF.